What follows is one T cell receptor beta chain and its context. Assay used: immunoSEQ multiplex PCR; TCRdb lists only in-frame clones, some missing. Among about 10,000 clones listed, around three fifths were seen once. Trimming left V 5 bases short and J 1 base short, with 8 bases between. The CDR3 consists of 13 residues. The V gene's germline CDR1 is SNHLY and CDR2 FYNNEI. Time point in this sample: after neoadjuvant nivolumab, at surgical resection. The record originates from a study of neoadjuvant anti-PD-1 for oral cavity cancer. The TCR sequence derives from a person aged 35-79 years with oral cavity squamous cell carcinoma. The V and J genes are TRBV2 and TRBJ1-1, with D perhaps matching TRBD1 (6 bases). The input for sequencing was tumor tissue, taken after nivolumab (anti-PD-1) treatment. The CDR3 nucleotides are TGTGCCAGCAGTTTACAGGGGAACACTGAAGCTTTCTTT. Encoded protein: CASSLQGNTEAFF.